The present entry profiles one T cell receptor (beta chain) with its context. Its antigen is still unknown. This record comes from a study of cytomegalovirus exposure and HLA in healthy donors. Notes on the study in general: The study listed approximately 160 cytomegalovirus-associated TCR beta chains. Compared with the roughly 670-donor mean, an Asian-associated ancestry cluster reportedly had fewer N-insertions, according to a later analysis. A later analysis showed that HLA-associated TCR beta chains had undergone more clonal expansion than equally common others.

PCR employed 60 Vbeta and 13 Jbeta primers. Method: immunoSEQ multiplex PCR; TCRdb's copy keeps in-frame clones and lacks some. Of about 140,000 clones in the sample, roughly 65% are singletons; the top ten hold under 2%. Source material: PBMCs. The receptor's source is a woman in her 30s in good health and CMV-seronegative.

The CDR3 reads CASSLQGKETQYF. The CDR3 bases are TGTGCCAGCAGCTTACAGGGAAAGGAGACCCAGTACTTC. The chain carries TRBV7-2 and TRBJ2-5, with D maybe TRBD1 (5 bases). The CDR3 is made up of 13 amino acids. Trimming took off 2 bases at V and 5 bases at J, with 9 bases between the two ends. Germline V gene sequence: CDR1 SGHTA, CDR2 FQGNSA.